This TCR beta chain stems from a study of human thymus T cells. Study-wide results and caveats: What appeared biased in thymic and blood repertoires was the usage of V and J genes. The related literature has documented a marked overlap of thymic repertoires among unrelated individuals.

Worth noting for this clone: The antigen is undetermined.

Resected material from corrective heart surgery provided the thymus tissue analysed. The V and J ends lost 2 bases and 1 base respectively, with 16 bases between them. CDR3 length: 17 amino acids. Germline V gene sequence: CDR1 MGHRA, CDR2 YSYEKL. Some clones are missing from TCRdb's copy, which holds only in-frame ones; the method was immunoSEQ multiplex PCR. The data show some 72,000 clones, 96% seen once. This TCR was sampled from a boy in the first two years of life with a congenital heart defect but otherwise immunologically healthy. The rearrangement joins TRBV4-1 to TRBJ2-3; possibly TRBD1 for D (6 bases). Sequencing was done on a sample of thymus tissue. This CDR3 reads CASSQRPDRTGTDTQYF. The CDR3 nucleotides read TGCGCCAGCAGCCAAAGACCGGACAGAACCGGCACAGATACGCAGTATTTT.